This TCR beta chain was obtained from a study of STAT5B mutations in CD4+ large granular lymphocyte leukemia. Study background: Among healthy controls, a particular HLA allele went with more CDR3 'QG' motifs.

Notes on the study in general: Without HLA matching, higher CD4+ than CD8+ T-LGLL clonality could reflect small sample size. TRBV06-family usage was enriched in top patient clones (8/27) versus controls (2/35). CD4-sorted patient repertoires seemed more clonal than healthy CD4+ repertoires.

Germline CDR1 and CDR2: SGHRS and YFSETQ. CDR3 length equals 14 residues. V lost 2 bases and J lost 2, with 11 bases in between. Turning to this clone: Its target is unknown.

Assay: immunoSEQ multiplex PCR; the TCRdb copy retains only in-frame clones and omits some. Of under 35,000 clones in the sample, about 77% were seen once. Sequencing was carried out using CD4+ T cells from blood buffy coats. The rearrangement uses TRBV5-1 and TRBJ2-7, with a weak D call TRBD2 (5 bases). The TCR comes from a human donor in good health. CDR3 protein: CASSFRTGTYEQYF. The CDR3, as DNA: TGCGCCAGCAGCTTCCGGACGGGAACCTACGAGCAGTACTTC.